This T cell receptor beta chain was sequenced in a study of blood T cell repertoires in COVID-19. Study summary: Whether acute or convalescent, the COVID-19 samples came from the United States, Italy and Spain. PBMCs, B-cell-depleted T cells, or T cells provided the cDNA or gDNA that made up the material.

Patients at the Seattle site were enrolled during active infection and followed longitudinally. CDR3 size: 10 residues. Germline CDR1 and CDR2: SQVTM and ANQGSEA. V was cut by 4 bases and J by 5 bases, with 4 bases left in between. Authors' methods: Quantification of nucleated cells was approximated via reference gene primer amplification. The data were produced by immunoSEQ multiplex PCR, yet TCRdb's version contains in-frame clones alone and is incomplete. V, J and clone size derive from that table, while D and trimming were established from the DNA sequence. The repertoire consists of roughly 410,000 clones, with approximately 87% occurring once and the leading ten covering about 2.5%.

The sequencing sample was made of peripheral blood. The chain employs TRBV29-1 and TRBJ2-3, with no clear D. This clonotype was obtained from a woman aged 60 to 75 with COVID-19, enrolled during active disease. The CDR3 protein is CSVARDTQYF. The CDR3 DNA is TGCAGCGTTGCCAGAGATACGCAGTATTTT.